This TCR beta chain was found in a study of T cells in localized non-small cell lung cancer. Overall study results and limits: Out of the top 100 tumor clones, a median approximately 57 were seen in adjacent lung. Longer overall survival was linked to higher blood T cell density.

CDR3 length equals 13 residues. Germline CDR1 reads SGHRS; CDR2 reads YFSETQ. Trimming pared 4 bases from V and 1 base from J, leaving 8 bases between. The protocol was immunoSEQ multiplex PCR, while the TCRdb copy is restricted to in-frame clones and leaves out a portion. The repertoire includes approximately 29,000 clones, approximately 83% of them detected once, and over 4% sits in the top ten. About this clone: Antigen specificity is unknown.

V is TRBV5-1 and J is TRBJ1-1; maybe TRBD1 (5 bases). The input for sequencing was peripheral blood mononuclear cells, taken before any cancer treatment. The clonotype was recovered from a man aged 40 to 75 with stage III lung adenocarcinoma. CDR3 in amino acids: CASSAQGNTEAFF. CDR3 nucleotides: TGCGCCAGCAGCGCTCAGGGGAACACTGAAGCTTTCTTT.